This T cell receptor (beta chain) emerged from a study of blood T cells in healthy people across ages. Findings of the study overall: Estimates of total diversity, which came from one million sequenced T cells, were considered to be underestimates.

This CDR3 region has 17 residues. J lost 0 bases, V lost 3 bases, and 4 bases had no gene match. Germline CDR1 LGHNA, CDR2 YNFKEQ. Sample-barcoded 5' priming and a J-beta primer mix drove a second PCR of about 6 to 12 cycles. TCRdb fed the 5' RACE reads into MiXCR, producing one record per CDR3 protein. This table has approximately 670,000 distinct CDR3 sequences, around 41% appearing once. To note about this clonotype: Antigen unknown.

Sequencing input: blood. The chain couples TRBV4-2 to TRBJ2-4, with 11 bases lining up with TRBD1. The receptor was derived from a man older than 75 in good health. CDR3 loop: CASSQGDRGRAKNIQYF. The CDR3 DNA reads TGTGCCAGCAGCCAGGGGGACAGGGGGAGAGCCAAAAACATTCAGTACTTC.